The 16 T cell receptor beta chains below come from one sample, sequenced in a study of lymphopenia after photon versus proton radiotherapy. Profiled with immunoSEQ multiplex PCR; TCRdb holds only in-frame clones, not every one. Of tens of thousands of clones listed, around nine tenths are singletons. The sample was peripheral blood, taken from a patient treated with proton-based radiotherapy. Receptors were obtained from a woman aged 60-75 years with cholangiocarcinoma. Some clones in this sample may be carry-over from other donors' samples.

The chain recombines TRBV5-4 with TRBJ2-5; D call uncertain. Trimming took 0 bases from V and 2 from J, leaving 5 bases between them. The CDR3 sequence is 13 residues long. CDR1 is SGHNT, CDR2 YYREEE, per germline (reference sequence). CDR3 amino acids: CASSLVGQETQYF. CDR3 coding DNA: TGTGCCAGCAGCTTGGTTGGGCAAGAGACCCAGTACTTC.

The chain uses TRBV6-6 and TRBJ1-2; the D gene is possibly TRBD1 (5 bases). The CDR3 contains 14 residues. From germline, CDR1 is MNHNY and CDR2 SVGAGI (reference sequence). Trimming removed 3 bases from V and 8 bases from J, with 16 bases in between. The CDR3 nucleotides read TGTGCCAGCAGTTATGTGGGACTGACTTCCGGCTACACCTTC. Protein: CASSYVGLTSGYTF.

The V and J genes are TRBV12-5 and TRBJ1-5; TRBD1 matches at 12 bases. CDR1 is LGHNT and CDR2 is FRNRAP in the germline V gene. V was pared by 1 base and J by 2 bases, with 9 bases of the junction left unmatched. The CDR3 spans 19 residues. The CDR3 sequence is CASGLDGTGGLVGNQPQHF. DNA of the CDR3: TGTGCTAGTGGTTTGGACGGGACAGGGGGCTTGGTTGGCAATCAGCCCCAGCATTTT. Full variable domain (outside the CDR3, taken from reference TRBV12-5 and TRBJ1-5): DARVTQTPRHKVTEMGQEVTMRCQPILGHNTVFWYRQTMMQGLELLAYFRNRAPLDDSGMPKDRFSAEMPDATLATLKIQPSEPRDSAVYFCASGLDGTGGLVGNQPQHFGDGTRLSIL.

The chain links TRBV18 to TRBJ1-5, with a tentative D call TRBD1 (6 bases). Germline V gene data show CDR1 as KGHSH and CDR2 as LQKENI. Trimming left V 1 base short and J 4 bases short, with 8 bases between. The CDR3 is 14 amino acids. CDR3 coding DNA: TGTGCCAGCTCACCACAAGGGGGAAATCAGCCCCAGCATTTT. Amino acid sequence: CASSPQGGNQPQHF.

This sequence joins TRBV27 and TRBJ2-7; maybe TRBD1 (5 bases). Germline assignment: CDR1 MNHEY and CDR2 SMNVEV (reference sequence). The CDR3 is made up of 15 amino acids. V lost 6 bases and J lost 2, with 17 bases in between. CDR3 sequence: CASRTTDAVAYEQYF. In nucleotides, the CDR3 is TGTGCCAGCAGGACGACAGACGCGGTCGCCTACGAGCAGTACTTC.

The DNA of the CDR3 is TGCGCCAGCAGCTCACAACAAGAGACCCAGTACTTC. It encodes CASSSQQETQYF. The genes are TRBV5-1 and TRBJ2-5; D unresolved. Deletions cut 3 bases from V and 2 bases from J, with 5 bases between. Germline V gene lookup returns CDR1 SGHRS and CDR2 YFSETQ. The CDR3 runs 12 residues.

The chain recombines TRBV19 with TRBJ2-2; TRBD2 aligns across 10 bases. The germline V gene encodes CDR1 LNHDA and CDR2 SQIVND (reference sequence). The CDR3 contains 16 residues. The V segment lost 3 bases and the J segment 3 bases; nucleotides outside the gene matches: 4. CDR3 loop: CASSILAGGDTGELFF. CDR3 in DNA: TGTGCCAGTAGTATTTTAGCGGGAGGAGACACCGGGGAGCTGTTTTTT.

The sample holds a few counts of this clone. This chain uses TRBV7-9 with TRBJ1-2, with D uncertain. The V gene lost 3 bases and the J gene lost 5 bases, with 7 bases spanning the gap. CDR3 length: 12 amino acids. Germline CDR1 SEHNR, CDR2 FQNEAQ (reference sequence). CDR3 protein: CASSLREYGYTF. The CDR3 DNA sequence: TGTGCCAGCAGCTTGCGGGAATATGGCTACACCTTC.

This clone is termed medium-sized (0.01 to 0.1%). The V gene is TRBV7-8, the J gene TRBJ2-5; D may be TRBD1 or TRBD2 (5 bases each). Germline CDR1 is SGHVS and CDR2 is FQNEAQ. The CDR3 extends over 14 amino acids. The ends were cut back, 1 base at V and 0 bases at J, with 6 bases in the middle. The CDR3 sequence is CASSLGGNQETQYF. The CDR3 DNA reads TGTGCCAGCAGCTTAGGGGGGAACCAAGAGACCCAGTACTTC.

The J gene is TRBJ1-2, the V gene TRBV30; the D gene is possibly TRBD1 (5 bases). Trimming took off 2 bases at V and 3 bases at J, with 13 bases between the two ends. The CDR3 is 14 amino acids. The germline CDR1 and CDR2 sequences are GTSNPN and SVGIG (reference sequence). Here the CDR3 reads CAWSFTLGDYGYTF. CDR3 sequence (DNA): TGTGCCTGGAGTTTTACCCTGGGGGACTATGGCTACACCTTC.

The V call is TRBV5-1, the J call TRBJ2-7; TRBD1 matches 12 bases. Germline V gives CDR1 SGHRS, CDR2 YFSETQ. There are 16 residues in the CDR3. V gave up 4 bases and J gave up 6 bases; unmatched junction bases: 11. CDR3 in DNA: TGCGCCAGCAGCGTTGCCGGGACAGGGGGCCAGGGCGAGCAGTACTTC. Its protein product is CASSVAGTGGQGEQYF. Supplemented by reference TRBV5-1 and TRBJ2-7, the full variable domain reads KAGVTQTPRYLIKTRGQQVTLSCSPISGHRSVSWYQQTPGQGLQFLFEYFSETQRNKGNFPGRFSGRQFSNSRSEMNVSTLELGDSALYLCASSVAGTGGQGEQYFGPGTRLTVT.

V is TRBV7-9 and J is TRBJ2-7, with 13 positions matching TRBD2. Germline lookup yields CDR1 SEHNR and CDR2 FQNEAQ (reference sequence). Germline trimming cut 7 bases from V and 6 bases from J; bases unmatched to any gene: 6. The CDR3 totals 14 residues. In DNA, the CDR3 is TGTGCCAGCACCAGGACTAGCGGGAGTGTCGAGCAGTACTTC. Translated, it gives CASTRTSGSVEQYF. The variable domain in full, with the rest retrieved from reference TRBV7-9 and TRBJ2-7, is DTGVSQNPRHKITKRGQNVTFRCDPISEHNRLYWYRQTLGQGPEFLTYFQNEAQLEKSRLLSDRFSAERPKGSFSTLEIQRTEQGDSAMYLCASTRTSGSVEQYFGPGTRLTVT.

The V call is TRBV2, the J call TRBJ1-1, with D perhaps matching TRBD1 (5 bases). The length of the CDR3 is 14 residues. Trimming stripped 9 bases from V and 1 base from J, with 15 bases between. Germline values: CDR1 SNHLY, CDR2 FYNNEI. In DNA, the CDR3 is TGTGCCAGTAAGTTTGCACAGGAGAACACTGAAGCTTTCTTT. It translates to CASKFAQENTEAFF.

The chain uses TRBV5-1 and TRBJ2-6, with D unclear. The CDR3 loop spans 16 amino acids. V was cut by 3 bases and J by 1 base, with 11 bases left in between. Germline V gives CDR1 SGHRS, CDR2 YFSETQ. DNA for the CDR3: TGCGCCAGCAGCTATGGGCCCGCTTCTGGGGCCAACGTCCTGACTTTC. Its protein product is CASSYGPASGANVLTF.

This chain connects TRBV7-8 to TRBJ2-5; 12 bases are a match to TRBD2. Per the germline V gene, CDR1 is SGHVS and CDR2 is FQNEAQ. With V trimmed by 3 bases and J by 6 bases, 11 bases remained unmatched. The CDR3 totals 17 residues. The CDR3 spells CASSFSSTSGSRKTQYF. The CDR3, as DNA: TGTGCCAGCAGCTTCTCCTCGACTAGCGGGAGTAGGAAGACCCAGTACTTC.

The chain combines TRBV11-1 with TRBJ2-2; TRBD1 aligns across 7 bases. Trimming at V came to 3 bases and at J to 5 bases, leaving 9 bases not matched to a gene. The CDR3 consists of 16 residues. The V gene's germline CDR1 is SGHAT and CDR2 FQDESV (reference sequence). The CDR3 reads CASSFGQGVNTGELFF. The CDR3 nucleotides are TGTGCCAGCAGCTTTGGGCAGGGGGTGAATACCGGGGAGCTGTTTTTT.